This T cell receptor (beta chain) appears in the sequencing data of a study of T-cell reconstitution after alpha-beta-depleted transplantation in children. Unique molecular identifiers featured in how the TCRbeta library was prepared. Using its own MiXCR run on the PCR reads, TCRdb lists one record per CDR3 protein. The sample has about 640,000 distinct CDR3 sequences; around 16% are singletons. The V and J ends lost 4 bases and 0 bases, in that order; junction bases with no gene match: 5. Germline V lookup: CDR1 SGHVS, CDR2 FQNEAQ. There are 15 residues in the CDR3. This TCR was recovered from a human donor who donated a stem cell graft to a child with acute myeloid leukemia. Sequencing used PBMCs from the stem cell graft donor, obtained from the stem cell graft. The chain couples TRBV7-8 to TRBJ2-7; 8 bases align to TRBD1. CDR3 residues: CASSWTGRSSYEQYF. CDR3 DNA sequence: TGTGCCAGCAGCTGGACAGGGCGAAGCTCCTACGAGCAGTACTTC.